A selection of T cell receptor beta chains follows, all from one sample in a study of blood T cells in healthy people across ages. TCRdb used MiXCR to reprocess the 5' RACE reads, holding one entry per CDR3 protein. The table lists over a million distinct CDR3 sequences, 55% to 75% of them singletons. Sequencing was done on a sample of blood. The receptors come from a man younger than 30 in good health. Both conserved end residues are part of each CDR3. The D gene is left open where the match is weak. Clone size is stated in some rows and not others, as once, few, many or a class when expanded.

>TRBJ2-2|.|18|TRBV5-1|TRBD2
TGCGCCAGCAGCTTGGGGCGACTAGCGGGAGAGGGCACCGGGGAGCTGTTTTTT
CASSLGRLAGEGTGELFF
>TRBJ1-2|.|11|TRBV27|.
TGTGCCGCCAGGAGTGATCGGGGCTACACCTTC
CAARSDRGYTF
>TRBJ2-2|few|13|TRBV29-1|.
TGCAGCGTTGCTCCTCTAAGTTCCGGGGAGCTGTTTTTT
CSVAPLSSGELFF
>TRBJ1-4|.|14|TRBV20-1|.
TGCAGTGCTAGAGAGGGGATGAGTAATGAAAAACTGTTTTTT
CSAREGMSNEKLFF
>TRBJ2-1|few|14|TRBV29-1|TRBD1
TGCAGCGTCCAAGGACAGGGGGTTTACAATGAGCAGTTCTTC
CSVQGQGVYNEQFF
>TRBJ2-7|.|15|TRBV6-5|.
TGTGCCAGCAGTGAACGGAGGACTGGGAGTGACGAGCAGTACTTC
CASSERRTGSDEQYF
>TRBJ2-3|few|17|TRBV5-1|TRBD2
TGCGCTAGCAGCTTCCCCGGGACTAGCGGCCCCACAGATACGCAGTATTTT
CASSFPGTSGPTDTQYF
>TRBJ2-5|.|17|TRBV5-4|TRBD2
TGTGCCAGCAGAGGCAGTAAGCGGGAGGGTTTACAAGAGACCCAGTACTTC
CASRGSKREGLQETQYF
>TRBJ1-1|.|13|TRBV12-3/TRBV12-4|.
TGTGCCAGCAGCCCGGGACCTTTTTCTGAAGCTTTCTTT
CASSPGPFSEAFF
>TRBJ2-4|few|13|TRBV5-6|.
TGTGCCAGCAGCCATTGGCAGGGGTACATTCAGTACTTC
CASSHWQGYIQYF